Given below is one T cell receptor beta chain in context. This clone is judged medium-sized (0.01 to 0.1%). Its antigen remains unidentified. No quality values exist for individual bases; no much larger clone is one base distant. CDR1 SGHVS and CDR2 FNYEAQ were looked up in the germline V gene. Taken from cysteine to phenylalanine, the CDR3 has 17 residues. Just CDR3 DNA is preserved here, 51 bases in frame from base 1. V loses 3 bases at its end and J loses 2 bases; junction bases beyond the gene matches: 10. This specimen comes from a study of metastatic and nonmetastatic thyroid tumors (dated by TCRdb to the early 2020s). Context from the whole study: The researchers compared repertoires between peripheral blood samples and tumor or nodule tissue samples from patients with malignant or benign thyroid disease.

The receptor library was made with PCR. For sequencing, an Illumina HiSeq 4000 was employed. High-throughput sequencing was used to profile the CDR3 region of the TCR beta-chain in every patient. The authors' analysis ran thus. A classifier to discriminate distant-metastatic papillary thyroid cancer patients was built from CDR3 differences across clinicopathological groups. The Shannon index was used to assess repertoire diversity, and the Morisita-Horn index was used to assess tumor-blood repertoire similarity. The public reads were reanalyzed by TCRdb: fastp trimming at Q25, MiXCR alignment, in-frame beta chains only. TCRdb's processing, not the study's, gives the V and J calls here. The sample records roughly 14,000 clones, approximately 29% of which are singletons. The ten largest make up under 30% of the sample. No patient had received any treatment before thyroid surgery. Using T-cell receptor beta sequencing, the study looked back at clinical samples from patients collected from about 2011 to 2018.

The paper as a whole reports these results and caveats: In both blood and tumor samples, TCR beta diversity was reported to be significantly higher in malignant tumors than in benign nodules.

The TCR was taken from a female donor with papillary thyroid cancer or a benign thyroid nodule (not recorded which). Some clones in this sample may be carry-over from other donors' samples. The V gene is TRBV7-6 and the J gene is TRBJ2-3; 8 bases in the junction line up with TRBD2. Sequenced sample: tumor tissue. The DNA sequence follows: TGTGCCAGCAGCTTCCGGGGTAGCGGGGAACTCACAGATACGCAGTATTTT. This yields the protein CASSFRGSGELTDTQYF.